The entry below gives a single TCR beta chain sequence along with its context. Its antigen is undetermined. These data originate in a study of cytotoxic CD8 clonotypes in ibrutinib-treated CLL. The CDR3 runs to 16 residues. V shed 3 bases and J shed 6 bases, with 19 bases lying between them. Germline V gene sequence: CDR1 MRHNA, CDR2 SNTAGT. Findings and limits, study-wide: Circulating CD8+ T-cell counts were tracked by baseline clonality, which exceeded that of age-matched healthy donors. On treatment, the uncommon public clonotypes contracted or remained stable.

TCRdb's copy holds only in-frame clones and misses some; the assay was immunoSEQ multiplex PCR. The sample holds more than 75,000 clones, roughly 80% seen once. The sequences come from PBMCs, collected after 24 months of ibrutinib treatment. The V and J genes are TRBV6-4 and TRBJ2-3; D call uncertain. The clonotype was recovered from a human donor with chronic lymphocytic leukemia. The CDR3 loop is CASSEVRALLTDTQYF. Here the CDR3 DNA reads TGTGCCAGCAGTGAAGTCCGGGCCCTTCTAACCGATACGCAGTATTTT.